The next 17 T cell receptor beta chains were all read from a single sample in a study of T cell clonotyping in hematopoietic cell transplantation. The repertoire was sequenced with immunoSEQ multiplex PCR; TCRdb's copy has only in-frame clones and lacks some. The sample contains about 70,000 clones, 94% of which appear only once. The sequencing input was peripheral blood mononuclear cells. These receptors all come from a man over 45 in good health. Some clones in this sample may be carry-over from other donors' samples.

The chain uses TRBV11-2 and TRBJ1-6; 8 nucleotides line up with TRBD1. The V gene's germline CDR1 is SGHAT and CDR2 FQNNGV. Trimming removed 5 bases from V and 7 bases from J; junction bases left unmatched: 10. The length of the CDR3 is 16 residues. The CDR3 DNA reads as TGTGCCAGCAGCCTCCGACAGGGGACTTTGAATTCACCCCTCCACTTT. It encodes CASSLRQGTLNSPLHF. The whole variable domain, remainder taken from reference TRBV11-2 and TRBJ1-6, is EAGVAQSPRYKIIEKRQSVAFWCNPISGHATLYWYQQILGQGPKLLIQFQNNGVVDDSQLPKDRFSAERLKGVDSTLKIQPAKLEDSAVYLCASSLRQGTLNSPLHFGNGTRLTVT.

The rearrangement links TRBV27 to TRBJ2-1; D may be TRBD1 (6 bases). The CDR3 sequence is 13 residues long. CDR1 and CDR2 (germline): MNHEY, SMNVEV (reference sequence). V lost 8 bases and J 0 bases, leaving 8 bases between the germline ends. The CDR3 reads CASSTGSYNEQFF. CDR3 in DNA: TGTGCCAGCTCGACAGGCTCCTACAATGAGCAGTTCTTC.

V is TRBV27 and J is TRBJ2-1; 11 bases match TRBD2. The CDR3 runs to 17 residues. Trimming cost V 2 bases and J 2 bases; bases outside gene matches: 5. The germline V gene has CDR1 MNHEY and CDR2 SMNVEV (reference sequence). As DNA, the CDR3 is TGTGCCAGCAGTTTAAGAGGACTAGCGGGTACCTACAATGAGCAGTTCTTC. It translates to CASSLRGLAGTYNEQFF.

J is TRBJ2-5 and V is TRBV11-1; a weak D match, TRBD2 (5 bases). The CDR3 consists of 13 residues. Germline V gene lookup returns CDR1 SGHAT and CDR2 FQDESV (reference sequence). The germline V and J ends were trimmed by 5 bases and 2 bases, with 9 bases remaining between them. The CDR3 sequence is CASSLRRQETQYF. The CDR3 bases are TGTGCCAGCAGCCTCCGGAGGCAAGAGACCCAGTACTTC.

This clone was observed once. The chain links TRBV11-3 to TRBJ2-3; D may correspond to TRBD1 or TRBD2 (5 bases each). There are 14 residues in the CDR3. With 5 bases removed from V and 4 bases from J, the gap between germline ends came to 13 bases. The germline CDR1 and CDR2 sequences are SGHNT and YENEEA. The CDR3 here is CASSRRTRADTQYF. Written as DNA, the CDR3 is TGTGCCAGCAGCCGGAGGACCAGGGCAGATACGCAGTATTTT. Drawing the rest from reference TRBV11-3 and TRBJ2-3, the complete variable domain is EAGVVQSPRYKIIEKKQPVAFWCNPISGHNTLYWYLQNLGQGPELLIRYENEEAVDDSQLPKDRFSAERLKGVDSTLKIQPAELGDSAVYLCASSRRTRADTQYFGPGTRLTVL.

The chain couples TRBV2 to TRBJ2-7; D may be TRBD1 or TRBD2 (5 bases each). The CDR3 extends over 16 amino acids. Germline assignment: CDR1 SNHLY and CDR2 FYNNEI. Trimming left V 3 bases short and J 1 base short, with 16 bases between. CDR3 coding DNA: TGTGCCAGCAGTGATGATAAGGGACCGAATTCCTACGAGCAGTACTTC. This encodes CASSDDKGPNSYEQYF.

The CDR3 is CATSRASKIYEQYF. CDR3 in DNA: TGTGCCACCAGCAGAGCCTCAAAGATTTACGAGCAGTACTTC. The V call is TRBV15, the J call TRBJ2-7; no reliable D call. Germline V gene data show CDR1 as LNHNV and CDR2 as YYDKDF (reference sequence). The CDR3 is 14 amino acids. With 1 base removed from V and 4 bases from J, the gap between germline ends came to 11 bases.

The V gene is TRBV7-8, the J gene TRBJ2-5; 9 bases match TRBD1. The CDR3 is 16 amino acids. Germline lookup yields CDR1 SGHVS and CDR2 FQNEAQ. The ends lost 5 bases at V and 5 bases at J; junction bases unmatched: 12. CDR3 sequence reads: CASSLRGGTGKETQYF. The CDR3 nucleotides read TGTGCCAGCAGCCTAAGGGGTGGGACAGGGAAGGAGACCCAGTACTTC.

The chain uses TRBV6-6 and TRBJ2-5; a weak D match, TRBD2 (5 bases). The V gene's germline CDR1 is MNHNY and CDR2 SVGAGI (reference sequence). There are 15 residues in the CDR3. Trimming took off 2 bases at V and 3 bases at J, with 13 bases between the two ends. In DNA form, the CDR3 reads TGTGCCAGCAGTTACACCCCCGCCGGGAAAGAGACCCAGTACTTC. Amino acid sequence: CASSYTPAGKETQYF.

This chain uses TRBV6-5 with TRBJ2-7; D is uncertain. Looked up from germline, CDR1 is MNHEY and CDR2 is SVGAGI. V was shortened by 10 bases and J by 7 bases, with 14 bases between the two germline ends. The CDR3 contains 11 residues. CDR3 DNA: TGTGCCACCCGCCAGGTAGGGGAGCAGTACTTC. This encodes CATRQVGEQYF.

The chain carries TRBV6-1 and TRBJ1-5; D may be TRBD1 (5 bases). This CDR3 is built from 13 residues. The V gene's germline CDR1 is MNHNS and CDR2 SASEGT. Between the trimmed V and J ends, which lost 7 bases and 6 bases, there was a span of 13 bases. The CDR3 DNA reads as TGTGCCAGCAAGGGACCGGGAGGTCAGCCCCAGCATTTT. This translates into CASKGPGGQPQHF.

V usage is TRBV2 and J usage is TRBJ2-7; 7 positions match TRBD1. V lost 8 bases to trimming and J lost 4 bases; unmatched junction nucleotides: 11. Germline CDR1 and CDR2: SNHLY and FYNNEI. The CDR3 totals 14 residues. The CDR3 loop is CASLYPGTAYEQYF. In DNA, the CDR3 is TGTGCCAGCCTGTACCCAGGGACAGCATACGAGCAGTACTTC.

The J gene is TRBJ2-7, the V gene TRBV6-5; TRBD1 or TRBD2 may be the D gene (5 bases each). CDR3 length: 15 residues. V lost 5 bases to trimming and J lost 2 bases, with 16 bases between them. The germline gives CDR1 MNHEY, CDR2 SVGAGI. The CDR3 DNA reads TGTGCCAGCAGTCTCAGTAGGGGAGCTCCCTACGAGCAGTACTTC. Translated: CASSLSRGAPYEQYF.

This sequence joins TRBV19 and TRBJ1-1; possibly TRBD1 for D (5 bases). The CDR3 contains 11 residues. Germline-derived CDR1 and CDR2 are LNHDA and SQIVND (reference sequence). V dropped 5 bases and J dropped 11 bases, with 12 bases sitting between them. For the CDR3, the DNA is TGTGCCAGTAGTTTCAGAGGGGATGCTTTCTTT. It translates to CASSFRGDAFF.

This clone has only one observation. The V and J genes are TRBV29-1 and TRBJ2-7, with 8 positions matching TRBD1. J was trimmed by 3 bases and V by 3 bases; bases with no gene match: 1. From germline, CDR1 is SQVTM and CDR2 ANQGSEA. This CDR3 spans 12 amino acids. For the CDR3, the DNA is TGCAGCGTTGATGGGACAGGCTACGAGCAGTACTTC. It yields the protein CSVDGTGYEQYF.

The count of this clone is one. The chain employs TRBV28 and TRBJ2-3; D call uncertain. The CDR3 has 16 amino acids. CDR1 is MDHEN, CDR2 SYDVKM, per germline. The V end was cut by 5 bases, the J end by 3 bases, with 18 bases between. This CDR3 is CASSPAAHSPTDTQYF. The CDR3 DNA reads TGTGCCAGCAGTCCCGCGGCCCACTCCCCTACAGATACGCAGTATTTT.

The chain employs TRBV28 and TRBJ1-5; perhaps TRBD1 as D (6 bases). CDR1 is MDHEN, CDR2 SYDVKM, per germline. The CDR3 runs to 15 residues. The V and J ends lost 3 bases and 5 bases respectively, with 14 bases between them. The CDR3 DNA follows: TGTGCCAGCAGTTTTAGTAGGGGGTCTTATCAGCCCCAGCATTTT. Translating it yields CASSFSRGSYQPQHF.